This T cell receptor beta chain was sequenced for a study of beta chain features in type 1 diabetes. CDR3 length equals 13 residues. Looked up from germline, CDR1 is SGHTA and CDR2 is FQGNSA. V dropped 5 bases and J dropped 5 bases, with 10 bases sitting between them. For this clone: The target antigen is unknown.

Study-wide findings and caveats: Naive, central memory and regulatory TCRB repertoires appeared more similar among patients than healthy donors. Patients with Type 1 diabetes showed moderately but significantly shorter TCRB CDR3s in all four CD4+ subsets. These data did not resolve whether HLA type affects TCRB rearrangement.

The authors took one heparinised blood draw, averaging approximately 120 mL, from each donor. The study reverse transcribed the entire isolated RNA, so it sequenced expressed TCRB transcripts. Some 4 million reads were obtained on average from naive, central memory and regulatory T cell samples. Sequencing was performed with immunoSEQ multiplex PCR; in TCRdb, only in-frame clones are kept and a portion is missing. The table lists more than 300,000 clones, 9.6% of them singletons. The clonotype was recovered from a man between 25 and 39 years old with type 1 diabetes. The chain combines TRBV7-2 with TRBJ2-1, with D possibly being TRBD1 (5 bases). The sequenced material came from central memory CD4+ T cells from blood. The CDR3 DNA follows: TGTGCCAGCAGCGTCGACAGTGACAATGAGCAGTTCTTC. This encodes CASSVDSDNEQFF.